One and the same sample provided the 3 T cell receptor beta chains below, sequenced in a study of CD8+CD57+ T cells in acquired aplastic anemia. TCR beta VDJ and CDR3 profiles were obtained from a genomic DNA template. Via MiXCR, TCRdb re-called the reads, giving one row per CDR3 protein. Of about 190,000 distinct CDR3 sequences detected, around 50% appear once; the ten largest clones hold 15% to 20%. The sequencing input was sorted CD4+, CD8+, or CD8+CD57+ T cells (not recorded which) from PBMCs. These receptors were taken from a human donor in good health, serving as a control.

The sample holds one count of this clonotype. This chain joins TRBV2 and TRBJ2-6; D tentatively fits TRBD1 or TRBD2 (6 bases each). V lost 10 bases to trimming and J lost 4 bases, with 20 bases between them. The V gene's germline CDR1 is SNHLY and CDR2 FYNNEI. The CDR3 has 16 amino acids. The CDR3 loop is CATTRSRGPGANVLTF. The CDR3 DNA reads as TGTGCCACCACGCGCTCTCGGGGGCCCGGGGCCAACGTCCTGACTTTC. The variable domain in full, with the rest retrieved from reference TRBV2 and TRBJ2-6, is EPEVTQTPSHQVTQMGQEVILRCVPISNHLYFYWYRQILGQKVEFLVSFYNNEISEKSEIFDDQFSVERPDGSNFTLKIRSTKLEDSAMYFCATTRSRGPGANVLTFGAGSRLTVL.

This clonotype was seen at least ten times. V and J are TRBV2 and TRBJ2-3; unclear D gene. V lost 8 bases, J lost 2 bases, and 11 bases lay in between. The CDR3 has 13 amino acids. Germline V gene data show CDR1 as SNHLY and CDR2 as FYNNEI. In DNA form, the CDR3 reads TGTGCCAGCGCGGAGTTCTACACAGATACGCAGTATTTT. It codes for CASAEFYTDTQYF.

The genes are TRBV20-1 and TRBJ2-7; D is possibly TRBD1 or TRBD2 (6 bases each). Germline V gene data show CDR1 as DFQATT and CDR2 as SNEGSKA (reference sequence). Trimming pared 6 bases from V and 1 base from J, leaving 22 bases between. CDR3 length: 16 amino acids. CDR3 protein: CSAAQTGSTRSYEQYF. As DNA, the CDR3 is TGCAGTGCCGCTCAAACAGGGTCGACTAGATCCTACGAGCAGTACTTC.